This is a list of T cell receptor beta chains from one sample in a study of Ad26.COV2.S vaccination and SARS-CoV-2 variants. The repertoire was sequenced with immunoSEQ multiplex PCR; TCRdb's copy has only in-frame clones and lacks some. The table shows about 470,000 clones, with about 90% occurring only once. This sample comprised peripheral blood, obtained in a trial of Ad26.COV2.S vaccine versus placebo. All receptors come from a person aged 18-60 years who received the Ad26.COV2.S COVID-19 vaccine or a placebo. CDR3s include the opening cysteine and the closing phenylalanine or tryptophan. Each record gives: clone size, V gene, J gene, D gene, CDR3 protein, CDR3 DNA. D genes are given only for firm matches. Clone size, where shown, is once, few, many, or a class for clones that have expanded.

clone size: -; V gene: TRBV10-3; J gene: TRBJ2-5; D gene: -; CDR3 protein: CAISESVGGAQETQYF; CDR3 DNA: TGTGCCATCAGTGAGTCCGTGGGCGGAGCCCAAGAGACCCAGTACTTC
clone size: -; V gene: TRBV6-5; J gene: TRBJ2-2; D gene: TRBD2; CDR3 protein: CASNTLGLAGGELFF; CDR3 DNA: TGTGCCAGCAACACCCTCGGACTAGCGGGCGGGGAGCTGTTTTTT
clone size: -; V gene: TRBV7-2; J gene: TRBJ2-1; D gene: -; CDR3 protein: CASSPGRSSYNEQFF; CDR3 DNA: TGTGCCAGCAGCCCGGGGCGGAGCTCCTACAATGAGCAGTTCTTC
clone size: -; V gene: TRBV7-2; J gene: TRBJ1-1; D gene: TRBD1; CDR3 protein: CASSFSVQGAEAFF; CDR3 DNA: TGTGCCAGCAGCTTCTCGGTACAGGGGGCCGAAGCTTTCTTT
clone size: -; V gene: TRBV28; J gene: TRBJ1-5; D gene: -; CDR3 protein: CASSYVSTGDGNQPQHF; CDR3 DNA: TGTGCCAGCAGTTACGTGAGTACCGGGGATGGCAATCAGCCCCAGCATTTT
clone size: -; V gene: TRBV29-1; J gene: TRBJ2-1; D gene: TRBD2; CDR3 protein: CSVVREAEQFF; CDR3 DNA: TGCAGCGTTGTGCGGGAGGCTGAGCAGTTCTTC
clone size: -; V gene: TRBV9; J gene: TRBJ2-1; D gene: -; CDR3 protein: CASSPWEGASNEQFF; CDR3 DNA: TGTGCCAGCAGCCCCTGGGAGGGGGCGTCAAATGAGCAGTTCTTC
clone size: -; V gene: TRBV7-2; J gene: TRBJ2-3; D gene: TRBD2; CDR3 protein: CASSLSPAGGVSTDTQYF; CDR3 DNA: TGTGCCAGCAGCTTAAGTCCGGCGGGGGGAGTTAGCACAGATACGCAGTATTTT
clone size: -; V gene: TRBV7-2; J gene: TRBJ1-1; D gene: TRBD1; CDR3 protein: CASSQEGQGNTEAFF; CDR3 DNA: TGTGCCAGCAGCCAGGAGGGACAGGGGAACACTGAAGCTTTCTTT
clone size: -; V gene: TRBV7-8; J gene: TRBJ2-7; D gene: TRBD2; CDR3 protein: CASSLGRTRSYEQYF; CDR3 DNA: TGTGCCAGCAGCTTAGGTAGGACTAGAAGTTACGAGCAGTACTTC
clone size: -; V gene: TRBV7-9; J gene: TRBJ2-2; D gene: -; CDR3 protein: CASTSGVPAGELFF; CDR3 DNA: TGTGCCAGCACCTCAGGGGTTCCCGCCGGGGAGCTGTTTTTT
clone size: few; V gene: TRBV9; J gene: TRBJ2-7; D gene: -; CDR3 protein: CASSVDGTDGYEQYF; CDR3 DNA: TGTGCCAGCAGCGTAGATGGGACGGACGGCTACGAGCAGTACTTC
clone size: -; V gene: TRBV12-3/TRBV12-4; J gene: TRBJ1-5; D gene: TRBD1; CDR3 protein: CASRTTGNQPQHF; CDR3 DNA: TGTGCCAGCAGGACGACAGGGAATCAGCCCCAGCATTTT
clone size: -; V gene: TRBV5-1; J gene: TRBJ2-2; D gene: -; CDR3 protein: CASRQQNTGELFF; CDR3 DNA: TGCGCCAGCAGGCAACAGAACACCGGGGAGCTGTTTTTT
clone size: once; V gene: TRBV9; J gene: TRBJ1-3; D gene: -; CDR3 protein: CASSVAPANTIYF; CDR3 DNA: TGTGCCAGCAGCGTAGCTCCAGCAAACACCATATATTTT
clone size: -; V gene: TRBV5-1; J gene: TRBJ1-1; D gene: TRBD1; CDR3 protein: CASSRDSAITEAFF; CDR3 DNA: TGCGCCAGCAGCAGGGACAGCGCTATCACTGAAGCTTTCTTT
clone size: -; V gene: TRBV7-2; J gene: TRBJ1-2; D gene: -; CDR3 protein: CASSLEGLINYGYTF; CDR3 DNA: TGTGCCAGCAGCTTAGAGGGACTGATTAACTATGGCTACACCTTC
clone size: -; V gene: TRBV29-1; J gene: TRBJ2-1; D gene: TRBD2; CDR3 protein: CSVVQREGVGGNEQFF; CDR3 DNA: TGCAGCGTTGTCCAGCGGGAGGGCGTAGGAGGCAATGAGCAGTTCTTC
clone size: once; V gene: TRBV6-6; J gene: TRBJ2-7; D gene: TRBD2; CDR3 protein: CASKTMGGRSSYEQYF; CDR3 DNA: TGTGCCAGCAAGACAATGGGGGGGAGGAGCTCCTACGAGCAGTACTTC
clone size: -; V gene: TRBV5-6; J gene: TRBJ2-7; D gene: TRBD2; CDR3 protein: CASSPSGRTYEQYF; CDR3 DNA: TGTGCCAGCAGCCCTAGCGGGCGTACCTACGAGCAGTACTTC
clone size: -; V gene: TRBV7-9; J gene: TRBJ2-1; D gene: TRBD2; CDR3 protein: CASSHAGGREDNEQFF; CDR3 DNA: TGTGCCAGCAGCCACGCTGGCGGGAGAGAGGACAATGAGCAGTTCTTC
clone size: -; V gene: TRBV29-1; J gene: TRBJ1-6; D gene: -; CDR3 protein: CSAADGWDSPLHF; CDR3 DNA: TGCAGCGCCGCGGATGGTTGGGATTCACCCCTCCACTTT
clone size: -; V gene: TRBV28; J gene: TRBJ2-2; D gene: -; CDR3 protein: CASRGGTGELFF; CDR3 DNA: TGTGCCAGCAGAGGGGGGACCGGGGAGCTGTTTTTT
clone size: few; V gene: TRBV6-5; J gene: TRBJ1-5; D gene: -; CDR3 protein: CASRPGTGSNQPQHF; CDR3 DNA: TGTGCCAGCCGCCCCGGCACAGGAAGCAATCAGCCCCAGCATTTT
clone size: -; V gene: TRBV25-1; J gene: TRBJ2-7; D gene: TRBD1; CDR3 protein: CASSERRTGFYEQYF; CDR3 DNA: TGTGCCAGCAGTGAAAGGAGGACAGGATTCTACGAGCAGTACTTC
clone size: -; V gene: TRBV28; J gene: TRBJ2-2; D gene: -; CDR3 protein: CASSFMFRGRGTGELFF; CDR3 DNA: TGTGCCAGCAGTTTCATGTTCCGGGGGCGCGGCACCGGGGAGCTGTTTTTT
clone size: -; V gene: TRBV7-9; J gene: TRBJ1-1; D gene: -; CDR3 protein: CASSLTGNTEAFF; CDR3 DNA: TGTGCCAGCAGCTTAACAGGGAACACTGAAGCTTTCTTT
clone size: -; V gene: TRBV5-1; J gene: TRBJ2-1; D gene: TRBD2; CDR3 protein: CASSGTSGDNEQFF; CDR3 DNA: TGCGCCAGCAGCGGGACTAGCGGGGACAATGAGCAGTTCTTC
clone size: -; V gene: TRBV28; J gene: TRBJ1-2; D gene: -; CDR3 protein: CASRTTGQNGGYTF; CDR3 DNA: TGTGCCAGCAGGACGACGGGACAAAATGGAGGCTACACCTTC
clone size: -; V gene: TRBV24-1; J gene: TRBJ2-3; D gene: TRBD2; CDR3 protein: CATSDPPGAGVGDTQYF; CDR3 DNA: TGTGCCACCAGTGATCCCCCTGGTGCGGGAGTTGGAGATACGCAGTATTTT
clone size: -; V gene: TRBV6-2/TRBV6-3; J gene: TRBJ2-7; D gene: -; CDR3 protein: CASSYLSGSYEQYF; CDR3 DNA: TGTGCCAGCAGTTACCTTAGCGGATCCTACGAGCAGTACTTC
clone size: once; V gene: TRBV7-6; J gene: TRBJ1-2; D gene: -; CDR3 protein: CASSLAGGYGYTF; CDR3 DNA: TGTGCCAGCAGCTTAGCAGGCGGCTATGGCTACACCTTC
clone size: -; V gene: TRBV19; J gene: TRBJ2-5; D gene: -; CDR3 protein: CASTDGSQETQYF; CDR3 DNA: TGTGCCAGTACGGACGGGAGCCAAGAGACCCAGTACTTC
clone size: -; V gene: TRBV4-1; J gene: TRBJ1-5; D gene: -; CDR3 protein: CASSQGATGNSNQPQHF; CDR3 DNA: TGCGCCAGCAGCCAGGGGGCGACGGGAAATAGCAATCAGCCCCAGCATTTT
clone size: -; V gene: TRBV6-4; J gene: TRBJ2-6; D gene: -; CDR3 protein: CASSNSGAGANVLTF; CDR3 DNA: TGTGCCAGCAGCAACTCGGGGGCTGGGGCCAACGTCCTGACTTTC
clone size: -; V gene: TRBV10-1; J gene: TRBJ2-3; D gene: TRBD2; CDR3 protein: CASSESRRGSGFSSDTQYF; CDR3 DNA: TGCGCCAGCAGTGAGTCTAGAAGAGGTAGCGGGTTCTCTTCAGATACGCAGTATTTT
clone size: once; V gene: TRBV27; J gene: TRBJ2-1; D gene: TRBD2; CDR3 protein: CASSFLPNRGGYNEQFF; CDR3 DNA: TGTGCCAGCAGTTTCCTCCCTAATCGCGGGGGGTACAATGAGCAGTTCTTC
clone size: -; V gene: TRBV7-9; J gene: TRBJ2-7; D gene: -; CDR3 protein: CASSFSYEQYF; CDR3 DNA: TGTGCCAGCAGCTTTTCCTACGAGCAGTACTTC
clone size: -; V gene: TRBV6-5; J gene: TRBJ2-3; D gene: -; CDR3 protein: CASSYEAVTDTQYF; CDR3 DNA: TGTGCCAGCAGTTACGAGGCAGTCACAGATACGCAGTATTTT
clone size: -; V gene: TRBV24-1; J gene: TRBJ2-1; D gene: -; CDR3 protein: CATQAYGEQFF; CDR3 DNA: TGTGCCACCCAGGCATATGGTGAGCAGTTCTTC
clone size: -; V gene: TRBV2; J gene: TRBJ1-4; D gene: TRBD1; CDR3 protein: CASRTGNEKLFF; CDR3 DNA: TGTGCCAGCAGGACAGGGAATGAAAAACTGTTTTTT
clone size: -; V gene: TRBV28; J gene: TRBJ1-4; D gene: -; CDR3 protein: CASGTPTGENEKLFF; CDR3 DNA: TGTGCCAGCGGGACACCCACGGGGGAGAATGAAAAACTGTTTTTT
clone size: -; V gene: TRBV10-3; J gene: TRBJ2-7; D gene: -; CDR3 protein: CAISDLAASKDEQYF; CDR3 DNA: TGTGCCATCAGTGATCTGGCAGCGTCCAAGGACGAGCAGTACTTC
clone size: -; V gene: TRBV5-4; J gene: TRBJ2-5; D gene: -; CDR3 protein: CASSALEAKETQYF; CDR3 DNA: TGTGCCAGCAGCGCACTGGAGGCAAAAGAGACCCAGTACTTC
clone size: -; V gene: TRBV27; J gene: TRBJ1-6; D gene: -; CDR3 protein: CASSLRSLNSPLHF; CDR3 DNA: TGTGCCAGCAGTTTAAGAAGCCTGAATTCACCCCTCCACTTT
clone size: -; V gene: TRBV18; J gene: TRBJ2-7; D gene: -; CDR3 protein: CASSPPRGVGYEQYF; CDR3 DNA: TGTGCCAGCTCACCACCGAGAGGGGTAGGCTACGAGCAGTACTTC
clone size: -; V gene: TRBV25-1; J gene: TRBJ1-2; D gene: -; CDR3 protein: CASSEFDRPNYGYTF; CDR3 DNA: TGTGCCAGCAGTGAATTTGACAGGCCGAACTATGGCTACACCTTC
clone size: -; V gene: TRBV6-5; J gene: TRBJ2-1; D gene: TRBD2; CDR3 protein: CASSTSVYSYNEQFF; CDR3 DNA: TGTGCCAGCAGTACTAGCGTATACTCCTACAATGAGCAGTTCTTC
clone size: -; V gene: TRBV4-3; J gene: TRBJ2-1; D gene: -; CDR3 protein: CASSLQTGDNEQFF; CDR3 DNA: TGCGCCAGCAGCCTCCAGACAGGCGACAATGAGCAGTTCTTC
clone size: -; V gene: TRBV6-2/TRBV6-3; J gene: TRBJ2-3; D gene: TRBD2; CDR3 protein: CASSYETSGTISDTQYF; CDR3 DNA: TGTGCCAGCAGTTACGAAACTAGCGGGACAATTTCAGATACGCAGTATTTT
clone size: -; V gene: TRBV7-9; J gene: TRBJ2-6; D gene: -; CDR3 protein: CASSFIERVGDSGANVLTF; CDR3 DNA: TGTGCCAGCAGCTTTATTGAGAGAGTAGGGGACTCTGGGGCCAACGTCCTGACTTTC
clone size: -; V gene: TRBV25-1; J gene: TRBJ2-1; D gene: TRBD2; CDR3 protein: CASSESASGRNEQFF; CDR3 DNA: TGTGCCAGCAGTGAGTCTGCTAGCGGGAGAAATGAGCAGTTCTTC